The TCR beta chain under discussion was sequenced for a study of blood T cell repertoires in COVID-19. The CDR3 is made up of 14 amino acids. V was pared by 0 bases and J by 5 bases, with 11 bases between. Germline CDR1 reads SGDLS; CDR2 reads YYNGEE. The protocol was immunoSEQ multiplex PCR, while the TCRdb copy is restricted to in-frame clones and leaves out a portion. Of 200,000 or so clones detected, 88% appear once; the ten largest clones hold roughly 1.7%. The sequence came from a man aged 70-80 years with acute or convalescent COVID-19. This chain uses TRBV9 with TRBJ1-1; D is perhaps TRBD1 (5 bases). Sequenced sample: peripheral blood. The CDR3 sequence is CASSVEGWSTEAFF. The CDR3 bases are TGTGCCAGCAGCGTAGAGGGGTGGAGTACTGAAGCTTTCTTT.